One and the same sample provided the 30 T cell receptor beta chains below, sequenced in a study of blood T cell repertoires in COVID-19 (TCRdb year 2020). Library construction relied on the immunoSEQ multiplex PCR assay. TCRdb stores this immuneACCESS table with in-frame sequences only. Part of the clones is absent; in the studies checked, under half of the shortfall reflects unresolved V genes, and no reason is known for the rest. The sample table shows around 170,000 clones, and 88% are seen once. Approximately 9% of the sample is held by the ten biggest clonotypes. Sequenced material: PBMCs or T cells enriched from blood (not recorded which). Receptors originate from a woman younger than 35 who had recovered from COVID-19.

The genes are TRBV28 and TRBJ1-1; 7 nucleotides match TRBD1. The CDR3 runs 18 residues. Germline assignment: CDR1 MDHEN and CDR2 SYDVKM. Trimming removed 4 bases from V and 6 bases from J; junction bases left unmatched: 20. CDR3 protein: CASSSRRVRLGQGAEAFF. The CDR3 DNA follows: TGTGCCAGCAGTTCCCGGAGAGTGCGGTTGGGCCAGGGGGCTGAAGCTTTCTTT.

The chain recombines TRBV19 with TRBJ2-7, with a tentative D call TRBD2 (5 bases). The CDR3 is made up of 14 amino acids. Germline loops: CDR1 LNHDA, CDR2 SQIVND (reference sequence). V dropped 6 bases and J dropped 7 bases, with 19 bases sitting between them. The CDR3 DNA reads TGTGCCAGTAGCCGGACTTGGGCAAGAGATGAGCAGTACTTC. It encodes CASSRTWARDEQYF.

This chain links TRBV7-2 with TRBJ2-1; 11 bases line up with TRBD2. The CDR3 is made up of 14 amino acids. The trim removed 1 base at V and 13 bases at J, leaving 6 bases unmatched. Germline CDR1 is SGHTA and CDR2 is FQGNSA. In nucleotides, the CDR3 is TGTGCCAGCAGCTTAGGCTTAGCGGGAGGGGTTCAGTTCTTC. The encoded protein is CASSLGLAGGVQFF.

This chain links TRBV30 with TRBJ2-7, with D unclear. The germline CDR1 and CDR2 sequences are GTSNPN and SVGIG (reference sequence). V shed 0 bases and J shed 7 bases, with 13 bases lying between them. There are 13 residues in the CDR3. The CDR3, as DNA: TGTGCCTGGAGTGTGGCCAGTGAGGAGGAGCAGTACTTC. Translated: CAWSVASEEEQYF.

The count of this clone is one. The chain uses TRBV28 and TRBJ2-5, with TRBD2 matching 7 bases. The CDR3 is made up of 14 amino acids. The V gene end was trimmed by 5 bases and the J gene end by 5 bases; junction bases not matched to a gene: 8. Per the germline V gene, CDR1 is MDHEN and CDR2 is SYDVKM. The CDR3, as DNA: TGTGCCAGCAGTCCTAGCGGACCTGGGGAGACCCAGTACTTC. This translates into CASSPSGPGETQYF.

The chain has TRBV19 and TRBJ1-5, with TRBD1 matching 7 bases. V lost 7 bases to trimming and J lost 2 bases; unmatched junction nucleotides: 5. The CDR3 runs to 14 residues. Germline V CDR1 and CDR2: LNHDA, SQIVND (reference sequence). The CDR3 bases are TGTGCCAGTAATACAGGGGCGCGCAATCAGCCCCAGCATTTT. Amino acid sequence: CASNTGARNQPQHF.

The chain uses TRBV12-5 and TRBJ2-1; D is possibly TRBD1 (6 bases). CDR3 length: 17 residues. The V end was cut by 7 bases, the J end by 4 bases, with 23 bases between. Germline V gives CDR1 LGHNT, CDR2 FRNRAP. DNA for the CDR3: TGTGCTAGTGCCTGGTGGGGGCGGTCCGGTCGGTACAATGAGCAGTTCTTC. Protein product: CASAWWGRSGRYNEQFF.

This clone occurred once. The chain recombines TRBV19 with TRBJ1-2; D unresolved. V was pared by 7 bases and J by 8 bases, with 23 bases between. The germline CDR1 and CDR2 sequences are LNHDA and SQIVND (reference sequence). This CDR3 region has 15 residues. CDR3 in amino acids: CASTALEEGRRGYTF. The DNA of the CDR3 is TGTGCCAGTACCGCATTGGAGGAGGGCCGGCGAGGCTACACCTTC.

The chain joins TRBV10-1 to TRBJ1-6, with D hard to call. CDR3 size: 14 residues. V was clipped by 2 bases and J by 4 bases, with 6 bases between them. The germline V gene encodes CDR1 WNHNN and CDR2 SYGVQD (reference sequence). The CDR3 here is CASSEAGYNSPLHF. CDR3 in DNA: TGCGCCAGCAGTGAGGCGGGTTATAATTCACCCCTCCACTTT.

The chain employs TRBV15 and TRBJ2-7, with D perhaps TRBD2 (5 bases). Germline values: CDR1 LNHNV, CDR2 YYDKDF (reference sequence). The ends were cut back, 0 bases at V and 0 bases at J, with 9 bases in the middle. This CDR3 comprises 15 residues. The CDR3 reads CATSRDTGFSYEQYF. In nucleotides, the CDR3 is TGTGCCACCAGCAGAGATACGGGGTTCTCCTACGAGCAGTACTTC.

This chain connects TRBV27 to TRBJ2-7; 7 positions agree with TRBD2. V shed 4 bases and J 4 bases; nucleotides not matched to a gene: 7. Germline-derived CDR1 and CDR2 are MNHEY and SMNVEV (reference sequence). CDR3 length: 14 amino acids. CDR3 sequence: CASSWGGSVYEQYF. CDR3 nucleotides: TGTGCCAGCAGTTGGGGGGGTAGCGTTTACGAGCAGTACTTC.

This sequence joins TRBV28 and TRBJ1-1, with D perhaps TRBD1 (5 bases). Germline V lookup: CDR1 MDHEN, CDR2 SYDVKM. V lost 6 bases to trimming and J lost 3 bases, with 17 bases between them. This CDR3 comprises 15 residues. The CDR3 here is CASSSPMGGYTEAFF. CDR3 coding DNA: TGTGCCAGCAGCTCTCCAATGGGGGGTTACACTGAAGCTTTCTTT.

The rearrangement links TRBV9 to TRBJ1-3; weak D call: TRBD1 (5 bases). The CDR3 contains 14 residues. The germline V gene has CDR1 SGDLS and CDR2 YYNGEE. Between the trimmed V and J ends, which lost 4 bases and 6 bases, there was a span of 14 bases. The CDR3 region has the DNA TGTGCCAGCAGCCTCGGGGGGGTTTCAAACACCATATATTTT. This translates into CASSLGGVSNTIYF.

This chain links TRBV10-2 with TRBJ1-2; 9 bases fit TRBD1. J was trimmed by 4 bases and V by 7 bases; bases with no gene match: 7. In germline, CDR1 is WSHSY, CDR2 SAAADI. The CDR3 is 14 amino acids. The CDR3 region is CASNRDRVSYGYTF. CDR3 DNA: TGCGCCAGCAACCGGGACAGGGTCTCCTATGGCTACACCTTC.

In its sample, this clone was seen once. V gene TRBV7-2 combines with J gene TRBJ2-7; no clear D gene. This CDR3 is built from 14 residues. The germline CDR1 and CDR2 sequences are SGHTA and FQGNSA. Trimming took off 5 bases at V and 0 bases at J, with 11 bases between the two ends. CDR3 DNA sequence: TGTGCCAGCAGCCCCGGTATAGTCTCCTACGAGCAGTACTTC. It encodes CASSPGIVSYEQYF.

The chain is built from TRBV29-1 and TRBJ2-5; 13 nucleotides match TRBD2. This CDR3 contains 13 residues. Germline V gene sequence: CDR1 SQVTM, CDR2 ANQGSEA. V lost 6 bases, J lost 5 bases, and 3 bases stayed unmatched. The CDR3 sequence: CSVGLAGAETQYF. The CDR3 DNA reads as TGCAGCGTAGGACTAGCGGGGGCGGAGACCCAGTACTTC.

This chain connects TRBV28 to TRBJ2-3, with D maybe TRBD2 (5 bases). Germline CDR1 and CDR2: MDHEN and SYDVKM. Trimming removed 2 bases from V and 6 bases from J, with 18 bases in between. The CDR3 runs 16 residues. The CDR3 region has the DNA TGTGCCAGCAGTTTAGTCGCTCAGCTAGCTGGGGATACGCAGTATTTT. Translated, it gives CASSLVAQLAGDTQYF.

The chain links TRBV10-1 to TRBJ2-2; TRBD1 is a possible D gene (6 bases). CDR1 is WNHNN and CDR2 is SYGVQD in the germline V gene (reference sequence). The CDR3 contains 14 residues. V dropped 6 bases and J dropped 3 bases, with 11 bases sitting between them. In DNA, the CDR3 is TGCGCCAGCAGCATCACAGGGCACACCGGGGAGCTGTTTTTT. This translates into CASSITGHTGELFF.

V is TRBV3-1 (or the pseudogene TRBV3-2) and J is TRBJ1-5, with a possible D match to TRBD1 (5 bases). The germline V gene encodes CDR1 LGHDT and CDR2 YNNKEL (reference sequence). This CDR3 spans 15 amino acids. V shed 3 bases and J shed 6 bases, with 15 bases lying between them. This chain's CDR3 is CASSHSGRAIQPQHF. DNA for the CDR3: TGTGCCAGCAGCCATTCCGGCAGGGCGATTCAGCCCCAGCATTTT.

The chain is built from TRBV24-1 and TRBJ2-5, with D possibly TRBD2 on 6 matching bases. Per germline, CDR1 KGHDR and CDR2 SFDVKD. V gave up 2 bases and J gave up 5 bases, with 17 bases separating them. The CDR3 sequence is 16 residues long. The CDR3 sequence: CATSDWDRAGSETQYF. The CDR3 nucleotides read TGTGCCACCAGTGATTGGGATAGGGCGGGATCGGAGACCCAGTACTTC.

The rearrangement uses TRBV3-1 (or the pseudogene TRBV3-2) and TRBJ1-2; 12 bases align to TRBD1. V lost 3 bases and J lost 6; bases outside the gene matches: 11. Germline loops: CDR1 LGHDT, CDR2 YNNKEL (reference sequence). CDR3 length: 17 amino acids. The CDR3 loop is CASSQPGWDRGPNGYTF. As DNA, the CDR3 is TGTGCCAGCAGCCAGCCCGGATGGGACAGGGGGCCTAATGGCTACACCTTC.

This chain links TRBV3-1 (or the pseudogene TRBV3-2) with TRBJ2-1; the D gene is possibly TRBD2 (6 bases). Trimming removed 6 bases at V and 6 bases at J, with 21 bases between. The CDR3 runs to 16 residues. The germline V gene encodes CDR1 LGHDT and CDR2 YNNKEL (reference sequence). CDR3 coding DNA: TGTGCCAGCAGTCAGTTCGGGCTAGCGAGGTCCAATGAGCAGTTCTTC. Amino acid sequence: CASSQFGLARSNEQFF.

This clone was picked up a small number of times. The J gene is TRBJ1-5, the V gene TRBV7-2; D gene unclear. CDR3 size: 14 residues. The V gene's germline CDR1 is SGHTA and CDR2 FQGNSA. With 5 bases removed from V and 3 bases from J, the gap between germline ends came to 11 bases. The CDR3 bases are TGTGCCAGCAGCCCCCGACTGACCAATCAGCCCCAGCATTTT. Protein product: CASSPRLTNQPQHF.

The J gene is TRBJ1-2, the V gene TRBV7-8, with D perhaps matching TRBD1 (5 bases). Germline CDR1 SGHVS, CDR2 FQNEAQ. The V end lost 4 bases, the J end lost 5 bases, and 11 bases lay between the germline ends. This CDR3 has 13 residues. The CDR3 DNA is TGTGCCAGCAGCTCGGACGCAGGGTATGGCTACACCTTC. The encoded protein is CASSSDAGYGYTF. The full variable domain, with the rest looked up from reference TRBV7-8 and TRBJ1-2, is GAGVSQSPRYKVAKRGQDVALRCDPISGHVSLFWYQQALGQGPEFLTYFQNEAQLDKSGLPSDRFFAERPEGSVSTLKIQRTQQEDSAVYLCASSSDAGYGYTFGSGTRLTVV.

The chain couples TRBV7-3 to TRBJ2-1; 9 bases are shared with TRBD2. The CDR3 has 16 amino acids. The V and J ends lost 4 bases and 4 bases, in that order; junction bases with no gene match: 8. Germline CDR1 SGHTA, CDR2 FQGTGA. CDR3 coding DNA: TGTGCCAGCAGCTCTATAGCGGGAGCAATGTACAATGAGCAGTTCTTC. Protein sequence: CASSSIAGAMYNEQFF.

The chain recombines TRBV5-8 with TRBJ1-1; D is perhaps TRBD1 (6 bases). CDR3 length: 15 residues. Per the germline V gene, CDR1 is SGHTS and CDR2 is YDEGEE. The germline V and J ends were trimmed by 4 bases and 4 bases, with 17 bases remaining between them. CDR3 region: CASSQGTARGTEAFF. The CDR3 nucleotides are TGTGCCAGCAGCCAGGGGACCGCGCGAGGCACTGAAGCTTTCTTT.

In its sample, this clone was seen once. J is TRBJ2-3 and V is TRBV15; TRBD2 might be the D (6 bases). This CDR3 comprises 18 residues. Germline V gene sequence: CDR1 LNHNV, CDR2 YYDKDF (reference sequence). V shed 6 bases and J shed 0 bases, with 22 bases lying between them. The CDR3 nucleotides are TGTGCCACCAGAGGGTGGCCGGGGGATAAGACTAGCACAGATACGCAGTATTTT. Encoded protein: CATRGWPGDKTSTDTQYF.

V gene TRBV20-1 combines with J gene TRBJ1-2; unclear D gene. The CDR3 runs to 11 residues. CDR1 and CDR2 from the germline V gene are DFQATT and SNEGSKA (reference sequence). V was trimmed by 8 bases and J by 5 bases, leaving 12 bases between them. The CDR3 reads CSTTIGYGYTF. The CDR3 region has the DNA TGCAGTACGACTATAGGGTATGGCTACACCTTC.

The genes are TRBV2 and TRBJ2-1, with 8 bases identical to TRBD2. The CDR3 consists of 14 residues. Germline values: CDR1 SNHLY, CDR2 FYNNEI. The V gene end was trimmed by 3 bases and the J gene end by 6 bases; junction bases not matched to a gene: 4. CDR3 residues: CASSEGGRINEQFF. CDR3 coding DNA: TGTGCCAGCAGTGAGGGCGGGAGGATCAATGAGCAGTTCTTC.

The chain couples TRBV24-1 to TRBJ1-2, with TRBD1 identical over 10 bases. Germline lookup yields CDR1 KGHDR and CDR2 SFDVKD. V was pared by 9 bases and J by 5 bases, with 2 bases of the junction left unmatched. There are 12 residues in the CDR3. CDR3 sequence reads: CATGQGEYGYTF. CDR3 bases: TGTGCCACCGGACAGGGGGAATATGGCTACACCTTC.